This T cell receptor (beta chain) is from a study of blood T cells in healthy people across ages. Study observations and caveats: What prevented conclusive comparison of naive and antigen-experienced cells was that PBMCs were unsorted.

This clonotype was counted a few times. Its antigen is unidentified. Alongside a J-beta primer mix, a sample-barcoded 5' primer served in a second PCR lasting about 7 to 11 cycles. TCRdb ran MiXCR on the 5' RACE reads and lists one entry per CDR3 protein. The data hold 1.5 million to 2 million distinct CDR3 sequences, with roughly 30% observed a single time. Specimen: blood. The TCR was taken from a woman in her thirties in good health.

This chain's CDR3 is CASSSVINEQFF. DNA of the CDR3: TGTGCCAGCAGCTCCGTGATAAATGAGCAGTTCTTC. This chain connects TRBV7-9 to TRBJ2-1; no reliable D call. The CDR3 loop spans 12 amino acids. Per the germline V gene, CDR1 is SEHNR and CDR2 is FQNEAQ (reference sequence). The V gene lost 4 bases and the J gene lost 7 bases, with 8 bases spanning the gap.